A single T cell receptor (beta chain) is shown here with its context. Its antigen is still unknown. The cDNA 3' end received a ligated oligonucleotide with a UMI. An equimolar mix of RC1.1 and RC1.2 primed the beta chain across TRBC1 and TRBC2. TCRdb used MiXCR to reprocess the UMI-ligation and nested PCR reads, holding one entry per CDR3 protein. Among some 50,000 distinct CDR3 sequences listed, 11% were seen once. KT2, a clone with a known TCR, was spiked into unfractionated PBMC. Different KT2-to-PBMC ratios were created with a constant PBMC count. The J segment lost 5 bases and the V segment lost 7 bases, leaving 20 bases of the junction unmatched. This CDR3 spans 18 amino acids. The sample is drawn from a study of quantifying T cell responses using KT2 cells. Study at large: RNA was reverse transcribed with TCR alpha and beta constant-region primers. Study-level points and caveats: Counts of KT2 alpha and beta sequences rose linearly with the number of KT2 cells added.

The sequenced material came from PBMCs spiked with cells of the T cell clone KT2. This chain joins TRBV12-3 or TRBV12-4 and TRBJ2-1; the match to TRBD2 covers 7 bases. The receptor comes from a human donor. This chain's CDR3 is CASTHSLGLAGAHNEQFF. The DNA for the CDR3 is TGTGCCAGCACCCATTCCCTGGGGCTGGCGGGAGCCCACAATGAGCAGTTCTTC.